Described below is a single T cell receptor (beta chain) sequence and its context. Its antigen remains unidentified. This specimen belongs to a study of cytomegalovirus exposure and HLA in healthy donors. Study findings and constraints: There were some V segments, including TRBV6-2 and TRBV6-3, excluded as indistinguishable. For most TCR beta V segments, an earlier analysis put the productive rate at about 87% or about 30% of the time.

Trimming took 1 base from V and 1 from J, leaving 10 bases between them. The CDR3 extends over 15 amino acids. Germline V lookup: CDR1 LGHNA, CDR2 YSLEER. Primers for the PCR totalled 60 Vbeta and 13 Jbeta. Method: immunoSEQ multiplex PCR; TCRdb's copy keeps in-frame clones and lacks some. In all, the sample yields more than 40,000 clones. V is TRBV4-3 and J is TRBJ1-1; the D is unclear. Material for sequencing was PBMCs. The TCR was taken from a female donor in good health and CMV-seronegative. The CDR3 region has the DNA TGCGCCAGCAGCCAAGGTCTAGAGAGGAACACTGAAGCTTTCTTT. Translation: CASSQGLERNTEAFF.